The present entry profiles one T cell receptor (beta chain) with its context. The data were taken from a study of technical replicates of blood from a handful of donors. Assay used: immunoSEQ multiplex PCR; TCRdb lists only in-frame clones, some missing. Among about 73,000 clones, more than 85% were seen once, and the ten largest hold under 5.5%. The CDR3 contains 14 residues. The trim removed 4 bases at V and 4 bases at J, leaving 3 bases unmatched. CDR1 and CDR2 from the germline V gene are SGHVS and FNYEAQ. The chain links TRBV7-6 to TRBJ2-2; 7 nucleotides agree with TRBD2. Sequencing used PBMCs. The receptor comes from a human donor in good health. Some clones in this sample may be carry-over from other donors' samples. CDR3 bases: TGTGCCAGCAGCTCAGGACTAGTCACCGGGGAGCTGTTTTTT. It encodes CASSSGLVTGELFF. The variable domain in full, completed from reference TRBV7-6 and TRBJ2-2, reads GAGVSQSPRYKVTKRGQDVALRCDPISGHVSLYWYRQALGQGPEFLTYFNYEAQQDKSGLPNDRFSAERPEGSISTLTIQRTEQRDSAMYRCASSSGLVTGELFFGEGSRLTVL.